The present TCR beta chain was sequenced within a study of blood T cell repertoires in COVID-19. Trimming took 1 base from V and 2 from J; bases not matched to a gene: 6. The CDR3 runs 16 residues. Germline assignment: CDR1 MNHEY and CDR2 SVGEGT. Profiled with immunoSEQ multiplex PCR; TCRdb holds only in-frame clones, not every one. The table has about 94,000 clones, about three quarters seen once. The rearrangement links TRBV6-2 or TRBV6-3 to TRBJ2-7; 9 positions match TRBD1. Input material: peripheral blood. The TCR was taken from a human donor in a cohort sampled during active COVID-19. Here the CDR3 reads CASSYLGTGRTYEQYF. CDR3 nucleotide sequence: TGTGCCAGCAGTTACTTGGGGACAGGGAGGACCTACGAGCAGTACTTC.